Listed below are T cell receptor beta chains from one sample, sequenced in a study of naive and memory T cell subsets. TCRdb reprocessed the UMI-ligation and nested PCR reads with MiXCR, giving one entry per CDR3 protein. The sample holds approximately 140,000 distinct CDR3 sequences, approximately 24% seen once. Specimen: naive CD4+ T cells from blood. The receptors stem from a human donor in good health. The CDR3 runs from the conserved cysteine through the conserved F or W. The order of the fields is J gene, clone size, V gene, D gene, CDR3 protein, CDR3 DNA. A D gene is named only where the DNA matches it firmly. Clone size is shown for a subset of rows, as once, few, many or a class of expanded clone.

>TRBJ1-5|NA|TRBV6-1|NA
CASSEAFYQPQHF
TGTGCCAGCAGTGAAGCCTTCTACCAGCCCCAGCATTTT
>TRBJ1-5|once|TRBV28|TRBD1
CASSSWTGLGNQPQHF
TGTGCCAGCAGTTCGTGGACAGGGTTGGGCAATCAGCCCCAGCATTTT
>TRBJ2-5|few|TRBV11-2|NA
CASSKTDSETQYF
TGTGCCAGCAGCAAAACTGATTCGGAGACCCAGTACTTC
>TRBJ2-5|NA|TRBV11-1|TRBD2
CASSSRTSGRVGETQYF
TGTGCCAGCAGCTCCAGGACTAGCGGGAGGGTTGGAGAGACCCAGTACTTC
>TRBJ2-1|few|TRBV7-6|TRBD2
CASSQLPGLVGAEQFF
TGTGCCAGCAGCCAACTCCCGGGACTAGTCGGGGCTGAGCAGTTCTTC
>TRBJ2-4|few|TRBV20-1|NA
CSAIDKPILTKNIQYF
TGCAGTGCTATTGACAAGCCGATTCTAACCAAAAACATTCAGTACTTC
>TRBJ2-7|NA|TRBV23-1|NA
CASRTVLTLSYEQYF
TGCGCCAGCAGGACGGTGTTAACCCTATCCTACGAGCAGTACTTC
>TRBJ2-6|NA|TRBV28|NA
CASAVGPEGANVLTF
TGTGCCAGCGCAGTAGGCCCAGAAGGGGCCAACGTCCTGACTTTC
>TRBJ2-7|few|TRBV12-3/TRBV12-4|TRBD1
CASSSQGPPYEQYF
TGTGCCAGCAGTTCACAGGGGCCCCCCTACGAGCAGTACTTC
>TRBJ2-3|few|TRBV19|TRBD2
CASTSGYTDTQYF
TGTGCCAGTACTAGCGGATACACAGATACGCAGTATTTT
>TRBJ2-5|NA|TRBV7-7|TRBD1
CASSPTGAKETQYF
TGTGCTAGCAGCCCGACAGGGGCCAAAGAGACCCAGTACTTC
>TRBJ1-1|NA|TRBV30|NA
CAWSPHLGAGAFF
TGTGCCTGGAGTCCTCATTTAGGGGCCGGAGCTTTCTTT
>TRBJ1-5|NA|TRBV30|NA
CAWNSQGRNQPQHF
TGTGCCTGGAATTCACAGGGCAGGAATCAGCCCCAGCATTTT
>TRBJ1-5|NA|TRBV6-1|TRBD1
CASSYTGVGNQPQHF
TGTGCCAGCAGTTACACAGGGGTCGGCAATCAGCCCCAGCATTTT
>TRBJ2-5|few|TRBV5-1|NA
CASSRDQETQYF
TGCGCCAGCAGTCGAGATCAAGAGACCCAGTACTTC
>TRBJ1-2|NA|TRBV3-1|NA
CASSYIGARRGYGYTF
TGTGCCAGCAGCTACATCGGGGCCCGCCGCGGCTATGGCTACACCTTC
>TRBJ2-1|many|TRBV19|TRBD2
CASSIIAGGYYNEQFF
TGTGCCAGTAGTATTATAGCGGGAGGATACTACAATGAGCAGTTCTTC
>TRBJ2-1|few|TRBV5-1|TRBD1
CASSLASTGASYNEQFF
TGCGCCAGCAGCTTGGCCTCGACAGGGGCTTCCTACAATGAGCAGTTCTTC
>TRBJ2-7|NA|TRBV6-2/TRBV6-3|NA
CASTHHITYEQYF
TGTGCCAGCACGCACCATATTACCTACGAGCAGTACTTC
>TRBJ1-1|NA|TRBV7-8|TRBD1
CAAGGRGSEAFF
TGTGCAGCAGGGGGAAGGGGGTCTGAAGCTTTCTTT
>TRBJ1-5|few|TRBV12-3/TRBV12-4|NA
CASSLWPLSNQPQHF
TGTGCCAGCAGTCTCTGGCCGCTTAGCAATCAGCCCCAGCATTTT
>TRBJ2-1|NA|TRBV13|TRBD2
CASSRRLAELNEQFF
TGTGCCAGCAGCCGAAGACTAGCGGAGCTCAATGAGCAGTTCTTC
>TRBJ2-1|NA|TRBV7-9|TRBD2
CASSFTQSGNSYNEQFF
TGTGCCAGCAGCTTTACACAGAGCGGGAACTCCTACAATGAGCAGTTCTTC
>TRBJ2-7|few|TRBV3-1|NA
CASSQTSEQYF
TGTGCCAGCAGCCAAACTAGCGAGCAGTACTTC
>TRBJ2-3|few|TRBV5-8|NA
CASSWTTDTQYF
TGTGCCAGCAGCTGGACCACAGATACGCAGTATTTT
>TRBJ2-2|few|TRBV24-1|NA
CATGRQGPGELFF
TGTGCCACCGGGAGGCAGGGCCCCGGGGAGCTGTTTTTT
>TRBJ1-2|NA|TRBV21-1|NA
CASSTNSPNYGYTF
TGTGCCAGCAGCACCAACTCGCCGAACTATGGCTACACCTTC
>TRBJ1-5|NA|TRBV7-8|NA
CASSAGSVSNQPQHF
TGTGCCAGCAGCGCCGGGTCGGTCAGCAATCAGCCCCAGCATTTT
>TRBJ2-3|NA|TRBV11-2|NA
CASSARMGRYAGDTQYF
TGTGCCAGCAGCGCAAGGATGGGGAGATACGCTGGAGATACGCAGTATTTT
>TRBJ2-7|few|TRBV5-5|TRBD2
CASSFTSAYEQYF
TGTGCCAGCAGCTTCACTAGCGCCTACGAGCAGTACTTC
>TRBJ1-4|few|TRBV5-1|NA
CASSLVVGGEKLFF
TGCGCCAGCAGCTTGGTTGTAGGGGGTGAAAAACTGTTTTTT